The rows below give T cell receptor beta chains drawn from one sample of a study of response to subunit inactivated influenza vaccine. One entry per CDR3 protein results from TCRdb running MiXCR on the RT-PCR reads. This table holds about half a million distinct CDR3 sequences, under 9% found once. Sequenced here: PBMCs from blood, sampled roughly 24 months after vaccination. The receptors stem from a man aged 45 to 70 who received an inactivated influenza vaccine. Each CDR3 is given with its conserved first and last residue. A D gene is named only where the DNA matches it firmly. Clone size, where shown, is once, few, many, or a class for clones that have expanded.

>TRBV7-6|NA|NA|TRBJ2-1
TGTGCCAGCAGCAAGCTCCAGGAGGGCGGGTACAATGAGCAGTTCTTC
CASSKLQEGGYNEQFF
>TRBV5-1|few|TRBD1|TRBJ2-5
TGCGCCAGCAGCAATGGGGACAGGGGGTACCAAGAGACCCAGTACTTC
CASSNGDRGYQETQYF
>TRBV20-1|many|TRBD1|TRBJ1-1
TGCAGTGCTCCTCAGGGGGGATTGGGTGAAGCTTTCTTT
CSAPQGGLGEAFF
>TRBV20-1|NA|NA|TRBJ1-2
TGCAGTGCTAGGGAGGGCGCGGGTGGCTACACCTTC
CSAREGAGGYTF
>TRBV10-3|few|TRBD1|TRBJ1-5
TGTGCCATCAGCGGACAGGACAATCAGCCCCAGCATTTT
CAISGQDNQPQHF
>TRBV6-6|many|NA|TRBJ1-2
TGTGCCAGCAGTCGGGACTTTGACTATGGCTACACCTTC
CASSRDFDYGYTF
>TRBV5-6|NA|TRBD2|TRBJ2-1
TGTGCCAGCAGCGCAGGCCCGGGTAGCGGGACTTCCTACAATGAGCAGTTCTTC
CASSAGPGSGTSYNEQFF
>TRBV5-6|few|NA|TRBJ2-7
TGTGCCAGCAGCTTGGCCCCGGGGGCGGCGTACTTC
CASSLAPGAAYF
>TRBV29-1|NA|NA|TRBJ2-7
TGCAGCACCCGGGACGGAGACTCCTACGAGCAGTACTTC
CSTRDGDSYEQYF
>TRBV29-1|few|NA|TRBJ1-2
TGCAGCGTCGACCAGGGGCAAAGCTACACCTTC
CSVDQGQSYTF
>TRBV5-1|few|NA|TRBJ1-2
TGCGCCAGCAGCTTACTCACCGGGACCGATGGCTACACCTTC
CASSLLTGTDGYTF
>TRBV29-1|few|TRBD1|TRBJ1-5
TGCAGCGCCGCGGACAGGATCAATCAGCCCCAGCATTTT
CSAADRINQPQHF
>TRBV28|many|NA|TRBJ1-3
TGTGCCAGCAGTTTATTAGGGACCAGCTCTGGAAACACCATATATTTT
CASSLLGTSSGNTIYF
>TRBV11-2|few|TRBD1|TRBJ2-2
TGTGCCAGCAGCTTTCTGGGGACACAGGGGGCGCCCACCGGGGAGCTGTTTTTT
CASSFLGTQGAPTGELFF
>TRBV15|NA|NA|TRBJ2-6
TGTGCCACCAGCAGAGATTTTCGGTCCAGTACCTCTGGGGCCAACGTCCTGACTTTC
CATSRDFRSSTSGANVLTF
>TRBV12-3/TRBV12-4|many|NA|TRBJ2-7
TGTGCCAGCAGCGACGGTGGATACGAGCAGTACTTC
CASSDGGYEQYF
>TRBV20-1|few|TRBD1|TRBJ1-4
TGCAGTGCTAGAGTCTGGGACAGGCAAGAAAAACTGTTTTTT
CSARVWDRQEKLFF
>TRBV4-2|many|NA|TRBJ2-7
TGTGCCAGCAGCCCCCACGGAAAGGGGGAGGGCCTGGGAGAGCAGTACTTC
CASSPHGKGEGLGEQYF
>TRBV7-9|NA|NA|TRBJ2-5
TGTGCCAGCAGCTTAGCTGGGTCTCATAGGGGGACCCAGTACTTC
CASSLAGSHRGTQYF
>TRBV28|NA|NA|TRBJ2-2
TGTGCCAGCACTCCCGGGTTTCCTAGGGCCGGGGAGCTGTTTTTT
CASTPGFPRAGELFF
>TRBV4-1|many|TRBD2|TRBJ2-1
TGCGCCAGCAGCCAAGAAGGAAGGACTAGCGGGGCGAGCTCCTACAATGAGCAGTTCTTC
CASSQEGRTSGASSYNEQFF
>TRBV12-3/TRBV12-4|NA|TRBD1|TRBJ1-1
TGTGCCAGCCTGGGACAGCGTGACACTGAAGCTTTCTTT
CASLGQRDTEAFF